The T cell receptor beta chain under discussion was sequenced for a study of T-cell reconstitution after alpha-beta-depleted transplantation in children. Library preparation (for TCRbeta) was performed with unique molecular identifiers. TCRdb re-called the PCR reads through MiXCR, storing one row per CDR3 protein. The sample has around 360,000 distinct CDR3 sequences; 10% are singletons. This clonotype has more than one count but fewer than ten. V lost 1 base, J lost 1 base, and 6 bases stayed unmatched. Germline V gene lookup returns CDR1 SGHTA and CDR2 FQGNSA. The CDR3 contains 17 residues. Sequencing used PBMCs from the stem cell graft donor, obtained from the stem cell graft. The chain is built from TRBV7-2 and TRBJ2-3; 9 bases map to TRBD2. This clonotype was obtained from a human donor who donated a stem cell graft to a child with acute lymphoblastic leukemia. CDR3 bases: TGTGCCAGCAGCTTAGGCGGGAGGGCCGGTGGCACAGATACGCAGTATTTT. This translates into CASSLGGRAGGTDTQYF.